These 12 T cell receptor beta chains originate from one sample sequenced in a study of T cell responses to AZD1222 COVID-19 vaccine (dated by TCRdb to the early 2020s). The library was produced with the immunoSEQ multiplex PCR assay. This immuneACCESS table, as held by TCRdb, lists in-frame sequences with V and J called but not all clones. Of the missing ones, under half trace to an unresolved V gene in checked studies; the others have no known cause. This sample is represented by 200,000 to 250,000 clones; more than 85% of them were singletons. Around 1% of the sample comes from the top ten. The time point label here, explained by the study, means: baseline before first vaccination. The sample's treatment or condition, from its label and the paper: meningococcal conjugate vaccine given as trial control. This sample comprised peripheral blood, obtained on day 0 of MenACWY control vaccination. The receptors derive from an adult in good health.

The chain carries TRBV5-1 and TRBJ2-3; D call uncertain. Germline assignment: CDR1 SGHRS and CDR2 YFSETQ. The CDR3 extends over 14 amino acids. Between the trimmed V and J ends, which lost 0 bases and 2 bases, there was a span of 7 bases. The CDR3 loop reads CASSLGTATDTQYF. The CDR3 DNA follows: TGCGCCAGCAGCTTGGGGACCGCCACAGATACGCAGTATTTT.

CDR3 nucleotide sequence: TGTGCCAGCAGCCAAGCCACTGGACTAGAACTCAATGAGCAGTTCTTC. Translation gives CASSQATGLELNEQFF. The rearrangement links TRBV3-1 (or the pseudogene TRBV3-2) to TRBJ2-1; 7 nucleotides match TRBD2. Trimming removed 1 base from V and 6 bases from J; junction bases left unmatched: 9. This CDR3 comprises 16 residues. CDR1 and CDR2 from the germline V gene are LGHDT and YNNKEL (reference sequence).

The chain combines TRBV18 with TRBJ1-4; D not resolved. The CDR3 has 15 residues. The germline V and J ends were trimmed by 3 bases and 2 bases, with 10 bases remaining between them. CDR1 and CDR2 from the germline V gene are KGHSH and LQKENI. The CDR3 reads CASSPVTGTNEKLFF. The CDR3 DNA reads TGTGCCAGCTCACCGGTGACGGGGACTAATGAAAAACTGTTTTTT. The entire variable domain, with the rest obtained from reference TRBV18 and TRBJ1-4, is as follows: NAGVMQNPRHLVRRRGQEARLRCSPMKGHSHVYWYRQLPEEGLKFMVYLQKENIIDESGMPKERFSAEFPKEGPSILRIQQVVRGDSAAYFCASSPVTGTNEKLFFGSGTQLSVL.

DNA for the CDR3: TGTGCCAGCAGCCGCACCGCCCCGGGCCGGGGCTACGAGCAGTACTTC. Translation: CASSRTAPGRGYEQYF. The rearrangement joins TRBV7-2 to TRBJ2-7; TRBD2 might be the D (5 bases). The length of the CDR3 is 16 residues. Trimming shortened V by 5 bases and J by 3 bases, and 20 bases separated the two germline ends. Germline assignment: CDR1 SGHTA and CDR2 FQGNSA.

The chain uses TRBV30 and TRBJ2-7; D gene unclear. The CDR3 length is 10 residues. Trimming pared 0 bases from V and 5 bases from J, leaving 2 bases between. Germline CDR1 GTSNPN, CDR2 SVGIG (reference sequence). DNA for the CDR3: TGTGCCTGGAGTGTCCACGAGCAGTACTTC. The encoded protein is CAWSVHEQYF.

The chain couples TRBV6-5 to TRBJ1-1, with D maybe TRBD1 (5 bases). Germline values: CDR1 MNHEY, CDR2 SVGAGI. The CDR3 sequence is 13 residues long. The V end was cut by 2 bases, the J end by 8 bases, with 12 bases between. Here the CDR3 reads CASSYHSGREAFF. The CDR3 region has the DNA TGTGCCAGCAGTTACCACTCGGGACGGGAAGCTTTCTTT.

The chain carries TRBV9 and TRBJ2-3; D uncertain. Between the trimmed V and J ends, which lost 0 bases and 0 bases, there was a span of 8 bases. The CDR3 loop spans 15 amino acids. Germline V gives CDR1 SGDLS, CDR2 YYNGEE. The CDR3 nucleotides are TGTGCCAGCAGCGTAGGCTCCCTAAGCACAGATACGCAGTATTTT. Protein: CASSVGSLSTDTQYF.

The CDR3 here is CASSDFIRGDRGYEQYF. The CDR3 coding sequence is TGTGCCAGCAGCGATTTTATTAGGGGGGACAGGGGGTACGAGCAGTACTTC. This sequence joins TRBV7-2 and TRBJ2-7, with TRBD1 identical over 11 bases. Germline CDR1 is SGHTA and CDR2 is FQGNSA. The CDR3 loop spans 17 amino acids. J was trimmed by 4 bases and V by 5 bases; bases with no gene match: 13.

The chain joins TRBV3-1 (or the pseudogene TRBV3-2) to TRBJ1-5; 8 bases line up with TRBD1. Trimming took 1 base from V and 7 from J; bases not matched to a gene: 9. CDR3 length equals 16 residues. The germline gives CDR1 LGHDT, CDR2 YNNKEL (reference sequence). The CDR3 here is CASSQGDRGFRQPQHF. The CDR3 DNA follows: TGTGCCAGCAGCCAAGGCGACAGGGGCTTTCGACAGCCCCAGCATTTT.

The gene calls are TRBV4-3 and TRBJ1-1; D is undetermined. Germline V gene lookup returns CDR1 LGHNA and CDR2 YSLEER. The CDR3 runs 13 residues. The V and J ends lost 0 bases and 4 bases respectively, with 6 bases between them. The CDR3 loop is CASSQEYFTEAFF. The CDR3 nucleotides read TGCGCCAGCAGCCAAGAATACTTCACTGAAGCTTTCTTT.

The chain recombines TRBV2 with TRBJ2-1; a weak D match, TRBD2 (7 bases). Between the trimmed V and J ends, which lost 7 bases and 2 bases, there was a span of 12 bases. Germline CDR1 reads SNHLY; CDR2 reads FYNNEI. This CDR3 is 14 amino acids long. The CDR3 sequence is CASTPGGAYNEQFF. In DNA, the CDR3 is TGTGCCAGCACGCCGGGGGGCGCCTACAATGAGCAGTTCTTC.

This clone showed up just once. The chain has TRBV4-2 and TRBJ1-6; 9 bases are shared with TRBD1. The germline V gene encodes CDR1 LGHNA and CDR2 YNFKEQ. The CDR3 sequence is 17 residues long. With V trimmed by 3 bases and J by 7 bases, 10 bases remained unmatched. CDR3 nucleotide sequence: TGTGCCAGCAGCCAGAGAGGGCGGACAGGGGAAAATTCACCCCTCCACTTT. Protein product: CASSQRGRTGENSPLHF.